The 7 T cell receptor beta chains in this list originate from one sample, sequenced in a study of cytomegalovirus exposure and HLA in healthy donors. Primers: 60 Vbeta forward and 13 Jbeta reverse. Some clones are missing from TCRdb's copy, which holds only in-frame ones; the method was immunoSEQ multiplex PCR. The data hold roughly 120,000 clones, with 65% to 80% observed a single time. The sample taken for sequencing was PBMCs. The origin of the receptors is a woman aged 40 to 55 in good health and CMV-seropositive.

This clone was seen only a few times. V is TRBV2 and J is TRBJ1-2; 9 nucleotides line up with TRBD1. The CDR3 is 14 amino acids. Germline V gene lookup returns CDR1 SNHLY and CDR2 FYNNEI. V was pared by 8 bases and J by 4 bases, with 8 bases of the junction left unmatched. The CDR3 DNA reads TGTGCCAGCCTCCCGGAGACAGGGGGCTATGGCTACACCTTC. As protein: CASLPETGGYGYTF.

V and J are TRBV4-1 and TRBJ2-1, with D perhaps TRBD2 (6 bases). The V gene's germline CDR1 is MGHRA and CDR2 YSYEKL. The CDR3 has 14 amino acids. Trimming took 3 bases from V and 5 from J, leaving 11 bases between them. The chain's CDR3 is CASSQEDYHNEQFF. DNA of the CDR3: TGCGCCAGCAGCCAGGAGGACTACCACAATGAGCAGTTCTTC.

This rearrangement joins TRBV10-3 to TRBJ1-1, with 9 bases that match TRBD1. This CDR3 is built from 14 residues. Germline CDR1 and CDR2: ENHRY and SYGVKD. V shed 6 bases and J 5 bases; nucleotides not matched to a gene: 7. For the CDR3, the DNA is TGTGCCATCAGCGGAACACAGGGGGCGACTGAAGCTTTCTTT. It codes for CAISGTQGATEAFF.

V gene TRBV4-3 combines with J gene TRBJ1-6; perhaps TRBD1 as D (5 bases). The CDR3 is made up of 19 amino acids. Trimming shortened V by 0 bases and J by 2 bases, and 17 bases separated the two germline ends. Germline CDR1 is LGHNA and CDR2 is YSLEER. DNA for the CDR3: TGCGCCAGCAGCCAAGATAGGAGGGCCCGGGGGGCCTATAATTCACCCCTCCACTTT. The encoded protein is CASSQDRRARGAYNSPLHF.

This sequence joins TRBV7-2 and TRBJ1-2; the D is unclear. Germline-derived CDR1 and CDR2 are SGHTA and FQGNSA. This CDR3 is built from 12 residues. The V and J ends lost 6 bases and 4 bases respectively, with 9 bases between them. The CDR3 DNA is TGTGCCAGCAGTTTACCCCTCTATGGCTACACCTTC. Translated, it gives CASSLPLYGYTF.

This clone was detected only a few times. V and J are TRBV5-1 and TRBJ2-7, with TRBD2 as a possible D gene (8 bases). CDR1 and CDR2 from the germline V gene are SGHRS and YFSETQ. This CDR3 is built from 17 residues. V was pared by 4 bases and J by 6 bases, with 26 bases between. The CDR3: CASSPQTGRGGSLEQYF. CDR3 bases: TGCGCCAGCAGCCCTCAGACAGGGCGCGGGGGGAGCCTCGAGCAGTACTTC. The whole variable domain, remainder taken from reference TRBV5-1 and TRBJ2-7, is KAGVTQTPRYLIKTRGQQVTLSCSPISGHRSVSWYQQTPGQGLQFLFEYFSETQRNKGNFPGRFSGRQFSNSRSEMNVSTLELGDSALYLCASSPQTGRGGSLEQYFGPGTRLTVT.

Concerning this clone: Germline is not matched at one junction end, which may reflect a read error. The chain has TRBV7-2 and TRBJ2-1; D is perhaps TRBD1 (6 bases). Germline V gene lookup returns CDR1 SGHTA and CDR2 FQGNSA. The CDR3 covers 14 residues. CDR3 nucleotides: TGTGCCAGCAGCTTAGGAGGGTGGGGGCTCGGCAGGGTCTTC. Translation: CASSLGGWGLGRVF.